The 19 T cell receptor beta chains in this list originate from one sample, sequenced in a study of naive and memory T cell subsets. The beta constant-region primer was an equimolar mix of two oligonucleotides covering TRBC1 and TRBC2. TCRdb recomputed calls from the UMI-ligation and nested PCR reads with MiXCR, one row per CDR3 protein. Seen here are around 90,000 distinct CDR3 sequences, 7% observed once, and the top ten hold around 1.5%. The sample comprised central memory CD4+ T cells from blood. These receptors were taken from a human donor in good health.

This clonotype was picked up many times. The chain has TRBV7-2 and TRBJ2-3, with D hard to call. V shed 6 bases and J shed 2 bases, with 12 bases lying between them. CDR1 SGHTA and CDR2 FQGNSA come from the germline V gene. The CDR3 totals 14 residues. The CDR3 DNA follows: TGTGCCAGCAGGCCTCCCCTGATCACAGATACGCAGTATTTT. Translation gives CASRPPLITDTQYF.

The V and J genes are TRBV5-5 and TRBJ2-5; 7 bases are shared with TRBD2. Germline V gene data show CDR1 as SGHKS and CDR2 as YYEKEE (reference sequence). The CDR3 loop spans 15 amino acids. The J segment lost 3 bases and the V segment lost 2 bases, leaving 7 bases of the junction unmatched. The CDR3 DNA follows: TGTGCCAGCAGCTTCGTGGCTAGCGGCAAAGAGACCCAGTACTTC. Protein sequence: CASSFVASGKETQYF.

This clonotype was found many times. The chain is built from TRBV10-2 and TRBJ2-1; D gene unclear. This CDR3 has 13 residues. Germline V gene sequence: CDR1 WSHSY, CDR2 SAAADI. The V end lost 8 bases, the J end lost 1 base, and 9 bases lay between the germline ends. The CDR3 loop reads CASGQGSYNEQFF. The CDR3 DNA is TGCGCCAGCGGCCAAGGATCCTACAATGAGCAGTTCTTC.

This clonotype was recorded many times. The V and J genes are TRBV20-1 and TRBJ1-2; no firm D call. CDR1 is DFQATT and CDR2 is SNEGSKA in the germline V gene (reference sequence). The CDR3 is 12 amino acids. V gave up 2 bases and J gave up 4 bases, with 8 bases separating them. In DNA form, the CDR3 reads TGCAGTGCTAGAAAGGGAACCTATGGCTACACCTTC. This sequence encodes CSARKGTYGYTF.

This clonotype was counted at least ten times. The chain is built from TRBV28 and TRBJ1-2, with D unclear. The CDR3 extends over 12 amino acids. From germline, CDR1 is MDHEN and CDR2 SYDVKM. V was trimmed by 5 bases and J by 4 bases, leaving 8 bases between them. This chain's CDR3 is CASSIIPYGYTF. The CDR3, as DNA: TGTGCCAGCAGTATAATCCCCTATGGCTACACCTTC.

This clonotype showed up many times. The V gene is TRBV3-1, the J gene TRBJ2-2; 7 positions agree with TRBD1. This CDR3 spans 20 amino acids. Looked up from germline, CDR1 is LGHDT and CDR2 is YNNKEL (reference sequence). V dropped 4 bases and J dropped 1; count of bases not matched to a gene: 18. CDR3 bases: TGTGCCAGCAGCCGTACCATAGGTACAGGGGAATCTAAGAACACCGGGGAGCTGTTTTTT. Translating it yields CASSRTIGTGESKNTGELFF.

This clonotype was detected only a few times. The chain employs TRBV7-8 and TRBJ2-7; no clear D. Per germline, CDR1 SGHVS and CDR2 FQNEAQ. This CDR3 region has 13 residues. Trimming took 5 bases from V and 2 from J, leaving 10 bases between them. As DNA, the CDR3 is TGTGCCAGCAGCCCCCCGGTAACCTACGAGCAGTACTTC. Its protein is CASSPPVTYEQYF.

This clonotype came up many times. This sequence joins TRBV11-1 and TRBJ1-1, with D uncertain. The ends were cut back, 4 bases at V and 5 bases at J, with 14 bases in the middle. Per the germline V gene, CDR1 is SGHAT and CDR2 is FQDESV (reference sequence). This CDR3 comprises 14 residues. The CDR3 is CASSYHSAGTEAFF. As DNA, the CDR3 is TGTGCCAGCAGCTACCATTCTGCCGGGACTGAAGCTTTCTTT.

This clonotype was recorded at least ten times. V gene TRBV5-4 combines with J gene TRBJ2-6, with D uncertain. Trimming took 3 bases from V and 0 from J, leaving 10 bases between them. From germline, CDR1 is SGHNT and CDR2 YYREEE (reference sequence). CDR3 length equals 16 residues. CDR3 sequence (DNA): TGTGCCAGCAGCTATGGTTCTAGCTCTGGGGCCAACGTCCTGACTTTC. Its translation: CASSYGSSSGANVLTF. The full variable domain, its missing parts supplied by reference TRBV5-4 and TRBJ2-6, is ETGVTQSPTHLIKTRGQQVTLRCSSQSGHNTVSWYQQALGQGPQFIFQYYREEENGRGNFPPRFSGLQFPNYSSELNVNALELDDSALYLCASSYGSSSGANVLTFGAGSRLTVL.

J is TRBJ2-1 and V is TRBV2, with TRBD2 matching 9 bases. Trimming removed 4 bases from V and 8 bases from J; junction bases left unmatched: 12. The CDR3 has 16 residues. Germline V gene data show CDR1 as SNHLY and CDR2 as FYNNEI. CDR3 region: CASSGGASGISHEQFF. The CDR3 region has the DNA TGTGCCAGCAGTGGGGGGGCTAGCGGGATCAGCCATGAGCAGTTCTTC.

The chain is built from TRBV30 and TRBJ2-7; tentatively, D is TRBD2 (6 bases). CDR3 length equals 13 residues. Trimming left V 3 bases short and J 5 bases short, with 14 bases between. Germline CDR1 and CDR2: GTSNPN and SVGIG (reference sequence). The CDR3 reads CAWRATGTHEQYF. Written as DNA, the CDR3 is TGTGCCTGGAGGGCTACCGGGACTCACGAGCAGTACTTC.

This clonotype was counted at least ten times. The chain links TRBV10-2 to TRBJ1-4; D is uncertain. Trimming shortened V by 5 bases and J by 5 bases, and 9 bases separated the two germline ends. CDR3 length: 13 amino acids. Germline V gene lookup returns CDR1 WSHSY and CDR2 SAAADI. CDR3 residues: CASSYPGNEKLFF. The CDR3 DNA is TGCGCCAGCAGTTATCCGGGAAATGAAAAACTGTTTTTT.

This clonotype was counted ten times or more. The genes are TRBV6-2 or TRBV6-3 and TRBJ1-1; 8 bases are a match to TRBD1. The V gene's germline CDR1 is MNHEY and CDR2 SVGEGT. CDR3 length: 13 residues. V gave up 6 bases and J gave up 2 bases; unmatched junction bases: 2. The chain's CDR3 is CASRDRVNTEAFF. CDR3 nucleotides: TGTGCCAGCAGGGACAGGGTAAACACTGAAGCTTTCTTT.

In its sample, this clonotype was seen many times. The V call is TRBV7-2, the J call TRBJ2-3; D remains unclear. There are 12 residues in the CDR3. Deletions cut 5 bases from V and 2 bases from J, with 5 bases between. Per germline, CDR1 SGHTA and CDR2 FQGNSA. The CDR3 DNA reads as TGTGCCAGCAGCGCCCTCACAGATACGCAGTATTTT. This sequence encodes CASSALTDTQYF.

In this sample, this clonotype turned up many times. The J gene is TRBJ2-3, the V gene TRBV29-1; TRBD2 matches at 7 bases. Germline trimming cut 4 bases from V and 7 bases from J; bases unmatched to any gene: 5. Germline assignment: CDR1 SQVTM and CDR2 ANQGSEA. CDR3 length: 12 amino acids. CDR3 DNA sequence: TGCAGCGTTGGGCCGGGGGGTCATACGCAGTATTTT. Protein sequence: CSVGPGGHTQYF.

This clonotype came up many times. The V call is TRBV5-1, the J call TRBJ2-3; maybe TRBD1 (5 bases). The CDR3 is 15 residues long. In germline, CDR1 is SGHRS, CDR2 YFSETQ. The germline V and J ends were trimmed by 8 bases and 1 base, with 17 bases remaining between them. The CDR3 sequence: CASSRDPLGTDTQYF. CDR3 nucleotides: TGCGCCAGTTCCAGGGATCCTTTGGGCACAGATACGCAGTATTTT.

This clonotype was counted at least ten times. CDR3 residues: CASSYWGGARAEAFF. The CDR3 DNA reads as TGTGCCAGCAGTTACTGGGGGGGCGCCAGGGCTGAAGCTTTCTTT. The chain combines TRBV6-2 or TRBV6-3 with TRBJ1-1, with D tentatively TRBD1 (6 bases). The CDR3 consists of 15 residues. Trimming shortened V by 1 base and J by 6 bases, and 15 bases separated the two germline ends. Germline values: CDR1 MNHEY, CDR2 SVGEGT.

This clonotype appeared many times. The DNA for the CDR3 is TGTGCCAGCAGTTTAGCGAGACGGTCCTCAAAGGGGGGCTACACCTTC. This gives the protein CASSLARRSSKGGYTF. This rearrangement joins TRBV28 to TRBJ1-2; TRBD1 is a possible D gene (5 bases). This CDR3 has 16 residues. Trimming stripped 2 bases from V and 8 bases from J, with 21 bases between. Germline V gives CDR1 MDHEN, CDR2 SYDVKM.

About this clonotype: Since a much larger clone is just one base distant, this may be a read error. The chain uses TRBV6-6 and TRBJ1-6; 8 bases fit TRBD1. With 8 bases clipped from V and 9 bases from J, the junction kept 6 bases outside the gene matches. Looked up from germline, CDR1 is MNHNY and CDR2 is SVGAGI (reference sequence). The CDR3 spans 13 residues. The CDR3 region is CASVTGGGSPLHF. DNA of the CDR3: TGTGCCAGCGTAACAGGGGGTGGTTCACCCCTCCACTTT.